This T cell receptor (beta chain) emerged from a study of blood T cell repertoires in COVID-19. This table comes from immunoSEQ multiplex PCR, and its TCRdb copy is limited to in-frame clones, with some not included. The sample contains roughly 66,000 clones, 91% of which appear only once. The CDR3 is 14 residues long. The receptor was derived from a human donor in a cohort sampled during active COVID-19. The V gene is TRBV12-2, the J gene TRBJ1-2; the table's TRBD1 call for D was not verified on the DNA. TRBV12-2 is deemed a pseudogene. Sequences were obtained from peripheral blood. The CDR3 spells CASRPGTPRCGYTF. The CDR3 DNA reads as TGTGCAAGTCGCCCCGGGACACCTAGATGCGGCTACACCTTC.